The 32 T cell receptor beta chains presented below share a single source sample, sequenced in a study of human T cells and chemical hapten exposure (dated by TCRdb to the early 2020s). Libraries were made using RACE. The sample was run on a NextSeq 500. Clones were called with MiXCR by TCRdb after fastp trimmed the public reads at Q25, and only in-frame beta chains were retained. Duplicate CDR3 protein sequences are folded into a single record with the most common DNA and genes. This sample has over 100,000 distinct CDR3 sequences in its table, and about 9% of those were observed once. Together, the top ten hold roughly 1.6% of the sample. The label giving this sample's time point can be read as: healthy volunteer bleed at 2 weeks. Unfractionated whole blood was collected in Tempus Blood RNA tubes, and total RNA was extracted from that blood. The specimen sequenced was whole blood. The receptors here all came from a male donor in good health. Some clones in this sample may be carry-over from other donors' samples.

This clonotype has just a few counts. The chain carries TRBV12-3 or TRBV12-4 and TRBJ2-3, with 7 nucleotides matching TRBD2. The CDR3 runs to 16 residues. Trimming removed 6 bases from V and 2 bases from J; junction bases left unmatched: 11. CDR3 bases: TGTGCCAGCAGAGCTAATCTAGCGGTCACCACAGATACGCAGTATTTT. Protein product: CASRANLAVTTDTQYF.

This clonotype was seen only a few times. This chain connects TRBV12-5 to TRBJ1-1, with D unclear. The CDR3 runs to 13 residues. V dropped 6 bases and J dropped 4 bases, with 12 bases sitting between them. Germline CDR1 and CDR2: LGHNT and FRNRAP. CDR3 DNA: TGTGCTAGTGGCTCAGAAGCTACCACTGAAGCTTTCTTT. As protein: CASGSEATTEAFF.

The chain recombines TRBV6-6 with TRBJ1-2, with D hard to call. The CDR3 totals 15 residues. V gave up 1 base and J gave up 5 bases, with 14 bases separating them. CDR1 and CDR2 from the germline V gene are MNHNY and SVGAGI (reference sequence). CDR3 sequence: CASSYLAGDPYGYTF. Here the CDR3 DNA reads TGTGCCAGCAGTTACTTGGCAGGCGATCCGTATGGCTACACCTTC.

This clonotype came up many times. This chain links TRBV7-2 with TRBJ1-4; unclear D gene. Germline V lookup: CDR1 SGHTA, CDR2 FQGNSA. The CDR3 runs 14 residues. V lost 2 bases and J 7 bases, leaving 11 bases between the germline ends. Here the CDR3 reads CASSLNSGVEKLFF. The CDR3 DNA reads as TGTGCCAGCAGCTTAAATAGCGGGGTTGAAAAACTGTTTTTT. Full variable domain (outside the CDR3, taken from reference TRBV7-2 and TRBJ1-4): GAGVSQSPSNKVTEKGKDVELRCDPISGHTALYWYRQSLGQGLEFLIYFQGNSAPDKSGLPSDRFSAERTGGSVSTLTIQRTQQEDSAVYLCASSLNSGVEKLFFGSGTQLSVL.

The CDR3 coding sequence is TGTGCCAGCAGCTCCCCGGGACTAGCGATCCCCGCGTCCTACGAGCAGTACTTC. Translating gives CASSSPGLAIPASYEQYF. V gene TRBV7-9 combines with J gene TRBJ2-7; 10 nucleotides line up with TRBD2. After removal of 4 bases from V and 1 base from J, the junction contained 13 bases not matched to a gene. The CDR3 is made up of 18 amino acids. CDR1 and CDR2 from the germline V gene are SEHNR and FQNEAQ (reference sequence). The variable domain in full, completed from reference TRBV7-9 and TRBJ2-7, reads DTGVSQNPRHKITKRGQNVTFRCDPISEHNRLYWYRQTLGQGPEFLTYFQNEAQLEKSRLLSDRFSAERPKGSFSTLEIQRTEQGDSAMYLCASSSPGLAIPASYEQYFGPGTRLTVT.

In this sample, this clonotype turned up once. Mismatch with germline at one junction end may stem from a read error. The V call is TRBV6-5, the J call TRBJ1-6; perhaps TRBD1 as D (5 bases). The CDR3 is made up of 17 amino acids. CDR1 MNHEY and CDR2 SVGAGI come from the germline V gene. CDR3 sequence: CTSSYSTQGPYNSPLHF. CDR3 DNA sequence: TGTACCAGCAGTTACTCGACCCAGGGACCTTATAATTCACCCCTCCACTTT.

This clonotype was recorded at least ten times. The V call is TRBV7-9, the J call TRBJ1-5; D uncertain. V lost 1 base and J lost 0, with 13 bases in between. This CDR3 comprises 17 residues. CDR1 is SEHNR, CDR2 FQNEAQ, per germline (reference sequence). The CDR3 sequence: CASSLVEAGISNQPQHF. CDR3 in DNA: TGTGCCAGCAGCTTAGTGGAAGCAGGCATTAGCAATCAGCCCCAGCATTTT.

The chain combines TRBV27 with TRBJ2-3; TRBD2 aligns across 7 bases. The CDR3 contains 17 residues. Germline V CDR1 and CDR2: MNHEY, SMNVEV (reference sequence). J gave up 3 bases and V 5 bases, and 14 bases lay outside the gene matches. The CDR3 DNA sequence: TGTGCCAGCAGTCTCCCCCCCTGGGCGGGAGTGACAGATACGCAGTATTTT. Amino acids: CASSLPPWAGVTDTQYF.

This clonotype was seen ten or more times. This chain joins TRBV7-3 and TRBJ2-2; 9 bases map to TRBD1. V was pared by 0 bases and J by 4 bases, with 6 bases of the junction left unmatched. Germline V gives CDR1 SGHTA, CDR2 FQGTGA. This CDR3 has 17 residues. CDR3 in amino acids: CASSLTSGTGITGELFF. CDR3 DNA: TGTGCCAGCAGCTTAACTTCCGGGACAGGGATCACCGGGGAGCTGTTTTTT.

The gene calls are TRBV7-2 and TRBJ2-5; the match to TRBD2 covers 11 bases. Germline CDR1 is SGHTA and CDR2 is FQGNSA. The V segment lost 5 bases and the J segment 1 base; nucleotides outside the gene matches: 6. The CDR3 extends over 16 amino acids. The CDR3 sequence: CASSPTSGGFQETQYF. CDR3 DNA: TGTGCCAGCAGCCCTACTAGCGGGGGATTCCAAGAGACCCAGTACTTC.

This clonotype was found a few times. J is TRBJ2-1 and V is TRBV12-5; TRBD2 agrees at 11 bases. V dropped 3 bases and J dropped 7; count of bases not matched to a gene: 8. CDR1 and CDR2 from the germline V gene are LGHNT and FRNRAP. This CDR3 is built from 16 residues. CDR3 region: CASGFIAGGIGNEQFF. The CDR3 DNA sequence: TGTGCTAGTGGTTTCATAGCGGGAGGGATTGGGAATGAGCAGTTCTTC.

This sequence joins TRBV12-3 or TRBV12-4 and TRBJ2-7, with D hard to call. With 6 bases removed from V and 0 bases from J, the gap between germline ends came to 9 bases. The CDR3 is 13 amino acids. CDR3 nucleotides: TGTGCCAGCAGCCCGAATGACTCCTACGAGCAGTACTTC. Protein sequence: CASSPNDSYEQYF.

The table lists this clonotype with a few counts. The chain recombines TRBV5-1 with TRBJ2-7, with 8 bases lining up with TRBD1. CDR1 and CDR2 from the germline V gene are SGHRS and YFSETQ. Germline trimming cut 4 bases from V and 3 bases from J; bases unmatched to any gene: 6. This CDR3 comprises 14 residues. The CDR3 loop is CASSGTGRNYEQYF. CDR3 coding DNA: TGCGCCAGCAGCGGGACAGGCCGTAACTACGAGCAGTACTTC.

The V gene is TRBV20-1, the J gene TRBJ2-3, with 8 bases identical to TRBD2. Per germline, CDR1 DFQATT and CDR2 SNEGSKA (reference sequence). J gave up 0 bases and V 5 bases, and 4 bases lay outside the gene matches. This CDR3 comprises 14 residues. The CDR3 bases are TGCAGTGCTTATAGCGGGGAAAGCACAGATACGCAGTATTTT. The encoded protein is CSAYSGESTDTQYF.

The genes are TRBV7-8 and TRBJ1-2; D possibly corresponds to TRBD1 (6 bases). Germline V lookup: CDR1 SGHVS, CDR2 FQNEAQ. The CDR3 runs 19 residues. Between the trimmed V and J ends, which lost 2 bases and 3 bases, there was a span of 25 bases. The CDR3 is CASSLIRRRDKGIDYGYTF. CDR3 in DNA: TGTGCCAGCAGCTTAATCCGTAGGCGGGACAAAGGGATTGACTATGGCTACACCTTC.

This clonotype was picked up a small number of times. V gene TRBV12-3 or TRBV12-4 combines with J gene TRBJ2-2, with 7 bases lining up with TRBD1. The CDR3 has 16 amino acids. V lost 2 bases to trimming and J lost 0 bases; unmatched junction nucleotides: 3. CDR3 DNA: TGTGCCAGCAGTTTACCGGGACAGACGAACACCGGGGAGCTGTTTTTT. It yields the protein CASSLPGQTNTGELFF.

The chain is built from TRBV29-1 and TRBJ1-4; possible D gene TRBD1, 6 bases. The CDR3 is 15 amino acids. Germline CDR1 is SQVTM and CDR2 is ANQGSEA. Trimming shortened V by 6 bases and J by 3 bases, and 17 bases separated the two germline ends. CDR3 region: CSVTLGGHANEKLFF. The CDR3 DNA reads as TGCAGCGTGACCCTAGGGGGACACGCTAATGAAAAACTGTTTTTT.

This clonotype turned up a few times. The V call is TRBV19, the J call TRBJ2-1; TRBD1 matches 7 bases. Germline loops: CDR1 LNHDA, CDR2 SQIVND (reference sequence). This CDR3 spans 15 amino acids. The ends lost 4 bases at V and 0 bases at J; junction bases unmatched: 3. CDR3 DNA sequence: TGTGCCAGTAGTACGCAGGGGGACTCCTACAATGAGCAGTTCTTC. Protein sequence: CASSTQGDSYNEQFF.

J is TRBJ2-3 and V is TRBV7-8; no clear D. This CDR3 has 12 amino acids. Germline CDR1 reads SGHVS; CDR2 reads FQNEAQ. V was shortened by 5 bases and J by 10 bases, with 13 bases between the two germline ends. The CDR3 here is CASSPVFSSQYF. The DNA of the CDR3 is TGTGCCAGCAGCCCCGTCTTTAGTTCGCAGTATTTT.

This clonotype was observed a handful of times. The chain combines TRBV24-1 with TRBJ1-4; TRBD1 might be the D (5 bases). V shed 6 bases and J shed 5 bases, with 12 bases lying between them. The CDR3 runs to 14 residues. CDR1 is KGHDR and CDR2 is SFDVKD in the germline V gene. CDR3 sequence (DNA): TGTGCCACCAGTTCCGGGACTCCCAATGAAAAACTGTTTTTT. This codes for CATSSGTPNEKLFF.

This clonotype was found many times. The chain is built from TRBV28 and TRBJ2-1, with 9 bases aligning to TRBD2. This CDR3 has 19 amino acids. V lost 8 bases, J lost 5 bases, and 22 bases stayed unmatched. Germline CDR1 and CDR2: MDHEN and SYDVKM. In DNA form, the CDR3 reads TGTGCCAGCGGATCGCGGTATGGTTTCGTTGCGGGGGGGAACAATGAGCAGTTCTTC. Amino acid sequence: CASGSRYGFVAGGNNEQFF.

Only a few counts were recorded for this clonotype. The chain has TRBV2 and TRBJ2-7; D may match TRBD1 or TRBD2 (5 bases each). This CDR3 spans 13 amino acids. The germline gives CDR1 SNHLY, CDR2 FYNNEI. Trimming took 1 base from V and 6 from J, leaving 10 bases between them. In DNA form, the CDR3 reads TGTGCCAGCAGTGAAGGGGGGAGTATCGAGCAGTACTTC. Its protein product is CASSEGGSIEQYF. Full variable domain (rest looked up from reference TRBV2 and TRBJ2-7): EPEVTQTPSHQVTQMGQEVILRCVPISNHLYFYWYRQILGQKVEFLVSFYNNEISEKSEIFDDQFSVERPDGSNFTLKIRSTKLEDSAMYFCASSEGGSIEQYFGPGTRLTVT.

This clonotype has only one observation. The chain is built from TRBV2 and TRBJ1-5; TRBD1 is a possible D gene (5 bases). V shed 4 bases and J shed 0 bases, with 13 bases lying between them. Germline assignment: CDR1 SNHLY and CDR2 FYNNEI. This CDR3 comprises 16 residues. The CDR3 spells CASSGSGTASNQPQHF. CDR3 DNA: TGTGCCAGCAGTGGTTCCGGGACGGCTAGCAATCAGCCCCAGCATTTT.

This clonotype was detected only a few times. V gene TRBV4-2 combines with J gene TRBJ2-7; 10 bases match TRBD2. Per the germline V gene, CDR1 is LGHNA and CDR2 is YNFKEQ. This CDR3 has 14 amino acids. The trim removed 4 bases at V and 4 bases at J, leaving 4 bases unmatched. CDR3 nucleotide sequence: TGTGCCAGCAGCCCGAAGACTAGCGGGTACGAGCAGTACTTC. Translating it yields CASSPKTSGYEQYF.

This clonotype was found many times. This sequence joins TRBV27 and TRBJ1-1, with no clear D. V lost 5 bases, J lost 3 bases, and 10 bases lay in between. There are 13 residues in the CDR3. Germline-derived CDR1 and CDR2 are MNHEY and SMNVEV (reference sequence). The CDR3 bases are TGTGCCAGCAGTCCCCGGTCGGACACTGAAGCTTTCTTT. Protein sequence: CASSPRSDTEAFF.

Ten or more counts support this clonotype. V and J are TRBV7-9 and TRBJ2-4; 8 bases agree with TRBD2. Germline V gene data show CDR1 as SEHNR and CDR2 as FQNEAQ (reference sequence). The junction had 12 bases not matched to a gene; V was cut back by 5 bases and J by 0 bases. CDR3 size: 18 residues. This chain's CDR3 is CASSPPPRGVRAKNIQYF. For the CDR3, the DNA is TGTGCCAGCAGCCCCCCCCCGCGGGGGGTGAGAGCCAAAAACATTCAGTACTTC.

This sequence joins TRBV12-3 or TRBV12-4 and TRBJ2-7, with D unresolved. V was pared by 3 bases and J by 6 bases, with 12 bases between. This CDR3 has 13 residues. The CDR3 region has the DNA TGTGCCAGCAGTTTGGCGGTGGGAAGCGAGCAGTACTTC. It specifies CASSLAVGSEQYF.

The V gene is TRBV2, the J gene TRBJ2-7; 7 nucleotides match TRBD1. V was pared by 2 bases and J by 3 bases, with 4 bases of the junction left unmatched. Germline CDR1 and CDR2: SNHLY and FYNNEI. The CDR3 runs to 14 residues. CDR3 coding DNA: TGTGCCAGCAGTGAATCCCGACAGGGCTACGAGCAGTACTTC. This sequence encodes CASSESRQGYEQYF.

This clonotype was counted a few times. This chain links TRBV10-2 with TRBJ2-3; 15 nucleotides match TRBD2. The length of the CDR3 is 16 residues. The V and J ends lost 6 bases and 5 bases, in that order; junction bases with no gene match: 6. CDR1 and CDR2 from the germline V gene are WSHSY and SAAADI. The CDR3 sequence: CASSPGLAGGVDTQYF. The DNA for the CDR3 is TGCGCCAGCAGCCCGGGACTAGCGGGAGGAGTAGATACGCAGTATTTT.

This clonotype was observed a handful of times. The V and J genes are TRBV11-2 and TRBJ1-4, with D unclear. CDR3 length: 14 amino acids. Germline values: CDR1 SGHAT, CDR2 FQNNGV. Trimming took 3 bases from V and 4 from J, leaving 9 bases between them. CDR3: CASSFVDVNEKLFF. CDR3 DNA sequence: TGTGCCAGCAGCTTTGTCGACGTTAATGAAAAACTGTTTTTT. Full variable domain (remainder filled in from reference TRBV11-2 and TRBJ1-4): EAGVAQSPRYKIIEKRQSVAFWCNPISGHATLYWYQQILGQGPKLLIQFQNNGVVDDSQLPKDRFSAERLKGVDSTLKIQPAKLEDSAVYLCASSFVDVNEKLFFGSGTQLSVL.

This clonotype has a count of ten or more. The chain employs TRBV4-1 and TRBJ2-1; TRBD2 matches 7 bases. This CDR3 has 14 residues. Trimming cost V 8 bases and J 6 bases; bases outside gene matches: 10. CDR1 is MGHRA and CDR2 is YSYEKL in the germline V gene. The CDR3 DNA is TGCGCCAGCGGGGGAGCGGGGAACGGCAATGAGCAGTTCTTC. Translating gives CASGGAGNGNEQFF.

This clonotype showed up many times. The V and J genes are TRBV6-2 or TRBV6-3 and TRBJ2-5, with TRBD1 matching 9 bases. This CDR3 is 13 amino acids long. After removal of 6 bases from V and 3 bases from J, the junction contained 2 bases not matched to a gene. The germline V gene encodes CDR1 MNHEY and CDR2 SVGEGT. CDR3 nucleotides: TGTGCCAGCAGAAGGACAGGGGAAGAGACCCAGTACTTC. It codes for CASRRTGEETQYF.